Below are 5 T cell receptor beta chains sequenced from a single sample in a study of Ad26.COV2.S vaccination and SARS-CoV-2 variants. Stated treatment: around 19 received Ad26.COV2.S at low or high dose, single or two shots; roughly five received placebo; per-sample allocation not given. Collection of the samples took place on day 63 after the first injection of vaccine or placebo. Clones were sequenced by immunoSEQ multiplex PCR, and TCRdb holds only the in-frame ones, with some missing. The sample has more than 350,000 clones, around nine tenths seen once. This specimen consisted of peripheral blood, obtained in a trial of Ad26.COV2.S vaccine versus placebo. Receptor source: a person aged 18-60 years who received the Ad26.COV2.S COVID-19 vaccine or a placebo.

The chain is built from TRBV7-2 and TRBJ2-4, with D perhaps matching TRBD1 (6 bases). CDR1 is SGHTA and CDR2 is FQGNSA in the germline V gene. This CDR3 has 18 amino acids. V lost 1 base to trimming and J lost 3 bases, with 19 bases between them. CDR3 DNA: TGTGCCAGCAGCTTAGAAGGGAGTGGGGGCTTTGGCAAAAACATTCAGTACTTC. Encoded protein: CASSLEGSGGFGKNIQYF.

The rearrangement links TRBV12-5 to TRBJ2-5; 8 nucleotides align to TRBD1. Unmatched junction bases numbered 6, after V lost 4 bases and J lost 5 bases. The CDR3 loop spans 14 amino acids. Germline assignment: CDR1 LGHNT and CDR2 FRNRAP. The DNA for the CDR3 is TGTGCTAGTGGTTCTGACAGGGGAGGCGAGACCCAGTACTTC. Translating it yields CASGSDRGGETQYF.

The chain is built from TRBV4-3 and TRBJ2-1, with 7 bases lining up with TRBD2. The germline V gene encodes CDR1 LGHNA and CDR2 YSLEER. J lost 8 bases, V lost 4 bases, and 11 bases had no gene match. The CDR3 sequence is 15 residues long. This CDR3 is CASSRLRTGGDEQFF. The CDR3 DNA is TGCGCCAGCAGCCGTCTGCGGACGGGAGGAGATGAGCAGTTCTTC.

The rearrangement uses TRBV19 and TRBJ1-1, with 8 nucleotides matching TRBD1. The germline gives CDR1 LNHDA, CDR2 SQIVND (reference sequence). Unmatched junction bases numbered 10, after V lost 2 bases and J lost 5 bases. The length of the CDR3 is 16 residues. CDR3 nucleotides: TGTGCCAGTAGTATATTAACAGGGGGTTCGGGGACTGAAGCTTTCTTT. Translation: CASSILTGGSGTEAFF.

The gene calls are TRBV18 and TRBJ2-3; D is uncertain. The V gene's germline CDR1 is KGHSH and CDR2 LQKENI. The V end was cut by 3 bases, the J end by 0 bases, with 10 bases between. The CDR3 totals 15 residues. The CDR3 coding sequence is TGTGCCAGCTCACCTCAAGACTCGAGCACAGATACGCAGTATTTT. Its protein product is CASSPQDSSTDTQYF.